This TCR beta chain was identified during a study of blood T cell repertoires in COVID-19. The wider study: The samples span acute and convalescent COVID-19 from the United States, Italy and Spain. Sample material is recorded as cDNA or gDNA derived from T cells, B-cell-depleted T cells, or PBMCs.

Original processing notes: Amplification of reference gene primers was used by the study to estimate nucleated cell counts. Data came from immunoSEQ multiplex PCR; TCRdb stores just in-frame clones and leaves some out. The V and J calls and the clone size are those of that table, but D and trimming were determined from the DNA. The data contain 350,000 or so clones, around 90% of them singletons. Germline CDR1 SGDLS, CDR2 YYNGEE. V trimming: 1 base; J trimming: 4 bases; junction bases outside the gene matches: 4. This CDR3 has 15 amino acids. This chain uses TRBV9 with TRBJ2-1; 8 positions agree with TRBD2. The receptor comes from a man younger than 30 with active or convalescent COVID-19. Sequencing was carried out using peripheral blood. The DNA for the CDR3 is TGTGCCAGCAGCGTATTAACTAGCGGATACAATGAGCAGTTCTTC. Amino acids: CASSVLTSGYNEQFF.